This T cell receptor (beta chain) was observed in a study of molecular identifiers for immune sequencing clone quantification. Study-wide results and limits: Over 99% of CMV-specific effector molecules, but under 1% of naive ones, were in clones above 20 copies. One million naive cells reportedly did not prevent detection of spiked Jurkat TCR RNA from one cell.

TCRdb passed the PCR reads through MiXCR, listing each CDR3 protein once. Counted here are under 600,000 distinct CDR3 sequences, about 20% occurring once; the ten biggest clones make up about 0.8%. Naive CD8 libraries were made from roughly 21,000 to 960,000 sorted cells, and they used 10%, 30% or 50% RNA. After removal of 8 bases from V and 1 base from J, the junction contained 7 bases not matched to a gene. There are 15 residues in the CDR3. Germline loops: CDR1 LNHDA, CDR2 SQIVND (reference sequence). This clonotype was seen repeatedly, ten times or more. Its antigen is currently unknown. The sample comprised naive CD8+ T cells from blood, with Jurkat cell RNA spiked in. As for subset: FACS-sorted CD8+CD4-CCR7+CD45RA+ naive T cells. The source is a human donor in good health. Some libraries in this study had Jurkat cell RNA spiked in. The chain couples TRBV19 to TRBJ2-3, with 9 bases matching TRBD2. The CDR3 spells CASGLAYSGTDTQYF. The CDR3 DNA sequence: TGTGCCAGTGGACTAGCGTACTCCGGCACAGATACGCAGTATTTT.